This T cell receptor beta chain appears in the sequencing data of a study of T cells in Graves' hyperthyroidism and ophthalmopathy. Study context: Before treatment of any kind, peripheral blood was taken at initial diagnosis.

Study outcomes and limitations: Most thyroid clonotypes with frequency above 0.001 were detected in blood.

This clonotype was seen repeatedly, ten times or more. Its antigen is currently unknown. The study defined stable Graves' hyperthyroidism as no ophthalmopathy progression within 18 months. Criteria for exclusion of patients were uncontrolled infection, other autoimmune disease, pregnancy or lactation. The TCR beta CDR3 regions underwent amplification using RNA transcripts as the source. The primer set for the first-round RT-PCR of the TCR CDR3 was HTBI. TCRdb independently ran MiXCR on the multiplex PCR reads; one entry per CDR3 protein. The profile shows about 350,000 distinct CDR3 sequences, 19% of them singletons. The CDR3 loop spans 16 amino acids. Germline V gives CDR1 MGHRA, CDR2 YSYEKL. Trimming took 0 bases from V and 4 from J, leaving 15 bases between them.

The chain joins TRBV4-1 to TRBJ2-5, with a tentative D call TRBD2 (5 bases). Sequencing input: blood. The sequence came from a young woman with Graves' hyperthyroidism. CDR3 nucleotide sequence: TGCGCCAGCAGCCAAGATTCGGACTTCGCACGAGAGACCCAGTACTTC. Translated, it gives CASSQDSDFARETQYF.